This T cell receptor (beta chain) was captured in a study of OX40 agonist ivuxolimab in advanced cancers. On the study more broadly: The patients got ivuxolimab, which is an agonistic anti-OX40 (CD134) antibody. Anti-PD-1, anti-PD-L1 or anti-CTLA-4 therapy given earlier was allowed, and 40% had some. Overall study results and limits: Some nonresponders likewise displayed low normalized T-cell clonal expansion.

Cycle 7 day 1, cycle 4 day 1, and baseline were the timepoints at which blood was sampled. Only in-frame clones appear in the TCRdb table, and some are missing; sequencing was by immunoSEQ multiplex PCR. Counted here are 95,000 to 100,000 clones, roughly 88% occurring once; the ten biggest clones make up 1.5% to 2%. Remarks on this clone: Its target is not known.

The CDR3 is made up of 11 amino acids. Trimming left V 6 bases short and J 10 bases short, with 12 bases between. Germline CDR1 is ENHRY and CDR2 is SYGVKD. The sequences come from CD4+ or CD8+ T cells sorted from blood, collected in a trial of the OX40 agonist ivuxolimab. The chain combines TRBV10-3 with TRBJ1-1, with a tentative D call TRBD1 (6 bases). This sequence was found in an adult with an advanced solid tumor such as melanoma, head and neck, liver or kidney cancer. The CDR3 DNA is TGTGCCATCAGCGAACAGGGTGTAGCTTTCTTT. Translation: CAISEQGVAFF.